This passage covers 23 T cell receptor beta chains from one sample sequenced in a study of blood T cell repertoires in COVID-19. Generated by immunoSEQ multiplex PCR, the TCRdb table keeps only in-frame clones and is missing some. The table lists 200,000 to 300,000 clones, 85% to 90% of them singletons. Sequencing was carried out using peripheral blood. The receptors here all came from a woman aged 40 to 50 with acute or convalescent COVID-19.

The chain links TRBV19 to TRBJ1-5; D is possibly TRBD1 (5 bases). The CDR3 spans 17 residues. V gave up 7 bases and J gave up 6 bases, with 25 bases separating them. The germline V gene encodes CDR1 LNHDA and CDR2 SQIVND (reference sequence). CDR3 sequence: CASKISRNRLGGQPQHF. In nucleotides, the CDR3 is TGTGCCAGTAAGATCTCCCGGAACAGGCTCGGCGGTCAGCCCCAGCATTTT.

This clone was seen just once. The chain links TRBV19 to TRBJ2-2; D is unclear. The V gene lost 1 base and the J gene lost 0 bases, with 9 bases spanning the gap. The germline V gene has CDR1 LNHDA and CDR2 SQIVND (reference sequence). There are 16 residues in the CDR3. CDR3 sequence reads: CASSIGAGANTGELFF. The CDR3 DNA sequence: TGTGCCAGTAGTATAGGGGCAGGCGCGAACACCGGGGAGCTGTTTTTT.

The chain recombines TRBV10-3 with TRBJ2-3; no clear D gene. From germline, CDR1 is ENHRY and CDR2 SYGVKD. V gave up 5 bases and J gave up 4 bases, with 22 bases separating them. There are 17 residues in the CDR3. The CDR3 spells CAISPTHPGSVADTQYF. In DNA form, the CDR3 reads TGTGCCATCAGTCCCACTCATCCAGGTTCTGTGGCAGATACGCAGTATTTT.

The rearrangement joins TRBV28 to TRBJ2-1; 8 bases map to TRBD2. In germline, CDR1 is MDHEN, CDR2 SYDVKM. V shed 6 bases, J shed 0 bases, and the junction held 10 bases outside the gene matches. CDR3 length: 17 amino acids. CDR3 amino acids: CASRGFGTRSSYNEQFF. In nucleotides, the CDR3 is TGTGCCAGCAGGGGTTTCGGGACTAGGAGCTCCTACAATGAGCAGTTCTTC.

The chain couples TRBV2 to TRBJ1-1; D not resolved. The germline V gene encodes CDR1 SNHLY and CDR2 FYNNEI. Trimming shortened V by 5 bases and J by 3 bases, and 19 bases separated the two germline ends. This CDR3 region has 16 residues. The CDR3 sequence is CASSTLGGVAYTEAFF. The CDR3 region has the DNA TGTGCCAGCAGTACCTTAGGCGGAGTCGCGTACACTGAAGCTTTCTTT.

The chain joins TRBV6-5 to TRBJ1-5; the D is unclear. This CDR3 has 13 amino acids. V dropped 4 bases and J dropped 4 bases, with 8 bases sitting between them. The germline V gene encodes CDR1 MNHEY and CDR2 SVGAGI. The CDR3 sequence is CASSSPGNQPQHF. As DNA, the CDR3 is TGTGCCAGCAGTTCCCCGGGGAATCAGCCCCAGCATTTT.

This clone was observed a single time. The chain couples TRBV27 to TRBJ2-3; 10 bases line up with TRBD1. Germline loops: CDR1 MNHEY, CDR2 SMNVEV (reference sequence). This CDR3 region has 18 residues. Trimming took 2 bases from V and 2 from J; bases not matched to a gene: 10. The CDR3, as DNA: TGTGCCAGCAGTTTAAGGACAGGGGGTCTTCTATCCACAGATACGCAGTATTTT. Its translation is CASSLRTGGLLSTDTQYF.

V gene TRBV18 combines with J gene TRBJ2-7; D is possibly TRBD1 (6 bases). Germline V gene data show CDR1 as KGHSH and CDR2 as LQKENI. The CDR3 consists of 14 residues. V shed 0 bases and J shed 3 bases, with 9 bases lying between them. Here the CDR3 reads CASSPPNRVYEQYV. The CDR3 DNA is TGTGCCAGCTCACCACCGAACAGGGTCTACGAGCAGTACGTC.

The chain links TRBV18 to TRBJ1-2; D gene uncertain. Looked up from germline, CDR1 is KGHSH and CDR2 is LQKENI. The V end was cut by 0 bases, the J end by 4 bases, with 15 bases between. The CDR3 contains 16 residues. CDR3 nucleotide sequence: TGTGCCAGCTCACCACCGGGAGGAATAGACCTCTATGGCTACACCTTC. As protein: CASSPPGGIDLYGYTF. The full variable domain, in which reference TRBV18 and TRBJ1-2 provide the parts outside the CDR3, is NAGVMQNPRHLVRRRGQEARLRCSPMKGHSHVYWYRQLPEEGLKFMVYLQKENIIDESGMPKERFSAEFPKEGPSILRIQQVVRGDSAAYFCASSPPGGIDLYGYTFGSGTRLTVV.

This clone was picked up one time. This sequence joins TRBV12-3 or TRBV12-4 and TRBJ2-1; 9 bases map to TRBD1. The CDR3 totals 12 residues. V trimming: 6 bases; J trimming: 10 bases; junction bases outside the gene matches: 4. CDR3 bases: TGTGCCAGCAGACGGACAGGGGTCGAGCAGTTCTTC. As protein: CASRRTGVEQFF.

V is TRBV9 and J is TRBJ1-4; D is possibly TRBD1 (5 bases). Germline values: CDR1 SGDLS, CDR2 YYNGEE. Trimming removed 5 bases at V and 7 bases at J, with 18 bases between. The CDR3 has 15 residues. As DNA, the CDR3 is TGTGCCAGCAGTCCTGGGGCAGGGAACCGTGAAAAACTGTTTTTT. Protein: CASSPGAGNREKLFF. Full variable domain (outside the CDR3, taken from reference TRBV9 and TRBJ1-4): DSGVTQTPKHLITATGQRVTLRCSPRSGDLSVYWYQQSLDQGLQFLIQYYNGEERAKGNILERFSAQQFPDLHSELNLSSLELGDSALYFCASSPGAGNREKLFFGSGTQLSVL.

The sample holds a few counts of this clone. The rearrangement links TRBV12-3 or TRBV12-4 to TRBJ1-1; perhaps TRBD1 as D (6 bases). The CDR3 totals 12 residues. Trimming left V 3 bases short and J 6 bases short, with 8 bases between. For the CDR3, the DNA is TGTGCCAGCAGTTTCAGGGGATCTGAAGCTTTCTTT. It yields the protein CASSFRGSEAFF.

This sequence joins TRBV7-2 and TRBJ1-1; TRBD1 agrees at 7 bases. Germline V gene lookup returns CDR1 SGHTA and CDR2 FQGNSA. V lost 5 bases and J lost 9; bases outside the gene matches: 9. The CDR3 covers 13 residues. The CDR3 is CASSTTGIGKAFF. The CDR3, as DNA: TGTGCCAGCAGCACGACAGGGATTGGGAAAGCTTTCTTT. Full variable domain (outside the CDR3, taken from reference TRBV7-2 and TRBJ1-1): GAGVSQSPSNKVTEKGKDVELRCDPISGHTALYWYRQSLGQGLEFLIYFQGNSAPDKSGLPSDRFSAERTGGSVSTLTIQRTQQEDSAVYLCASSTTGIGKAFFGQGTRLTVV.

With respect to this clone: Other DNA sequences in the sample encode the same CDR3. This CDR3 reads CASSFGGAGETQYF. The CDR3 coding sequence is TGTGCCAGCAGCTTCGGCGGGGCGGGGGAGACCCAGTACTTC. The chain combines TRBV7-2 with TRBJ2-5; tentative D call: TRBD2 (6 bases). Trimming removed 3 bases at V and 5 bases at J, with 13 bases between. Per the germline V gene, CDR1 is SGHTA and CDR2 is FQGNSA. The CDR3 has 14 residues.

The chain uses TRBV28 and TRBJ2-7; 12 positions agree with TRBD2. This CDR3 contains 16 residues. V was pared by 5 bases and J by 4 bases, with 9 bases of the junction left unmatched. Germline V lookup: CDR1 MDHEN, CDR2 SYDVKM. The CDR3 nucleotides read TGTGCCAGCAGTCCGCATCTAGCGGGGGGGCAATACGAGCAGTACGTC. This gives the protein CASSPHLAGGQYEQYV.

The rearrangement joins TRBV6-1 to TRBJ1-2; TRBD1 aligns across 9 bases. V shed 2 bases, J shed 5 bases, and the junction held 6 bases outside the gene matches. The CDR3 has 15 amino acids. Germline values: CDR1 MNHNS, CDR2 SASEGT. CDR3 bases: TGTGCCAGCAGTGAAATTGGGACAGGGACTTATGGCTACACCTTC. It codes for CASSEIGTGTYGYTF.

The chain is built from TRBV29-1 and TRBJ1-1; D unclear. There are 11 residues in the CDR3. CDR1 and CDR2 from the germline V gene are SQVTM and ANQGSEA. DNA of the CDR3: TGCTTATGCCAGTTGAACACTGAAGCTTTCTTT. This translates into CLCQLNTEAFF.

This sequence joins TRBV11-2 and TRBJ1-2, with D maybe TRBD1 (6 bases). The germline V gene encodes CDR1 SGHAT and CDR2 FQNNGV. Trimming stripped 4 bases from V and 7 bases from J, with 16 bases between. The CDR3 has 14 residues. As DNA, the CDR3 is TGTGCCAGCAGCTATCTGACAGGTGGGGCTGGCTACACCTTC. Amino acid sequence: CASSYLTGGAGYTF.

V is TRBV10-2 and J is TRBJ2-2; 13 bases agree with TRBD2. CDR1 and CDR2 (germline): WSHSY, SAAADI. V shed 1 base and J 3 bases; nucleotides not matched to a gene: 8. CDR3 length equals 19 residues. Here the CDR3 DNA reads TGCGCCAGCAGTGAGTTGCCGGGACTAGCGGGGTCACACACCGGGGAGCTGTTTTTT. Its protein product is CASSELPGLAGSHTGELFF.

CDR3 amino acids: CASSPHRLTNPYEQYV. CDR3 nucleotide sequence: TGTGCCAGCAGCCCACACAGGCTAACCAATCCCTACGAGCAGTACGTC. J is TRBJ2-7 and V is TRBV11-3, with D tentatively TRBD1 (5 bases). The CDR3 runs 16 residues. Germline CDR1 is SGHNT and CDR2 is YENEEA. Trimming cost V 5 bases and J 2 bases, with 19 bases left between them.

The count of this clone is one. The V gene is TRBV5-6, the J gene TRBJ2-1, with TRBD2 as a possible D gene (7 bases). With 1 base removed from V and 6 bases from J, the gap between germline ends came to 14 bases. The CDR3 has 15 amino acids. Germline CDR1 reads SGHDT; CDR2 reads YYEEEE. The CDR3 spells CASSLRRGAFNEQFF. The DNA for the CDR3 is TGTGCCAGCAGCTTGCGACGGGGGGCCTTCAATGAGCAGTTCTTC.

The gene calls are TRBV28 and TRBJ1-2; D is unresolved. V was clipped by 3 bases and J by 8 bases, with 10 bases between them. Germline values: CDR1 MDHEN, CDR2 SYDVKM. The CDR3 sequence is 12 residues long. Written as DNA, the CDR3 is TGTGCCAGCAGTTTGAGGACTCGAGGCTACACCTTC. Amino acids: CASSLRTRGYTF.

This sequence joins TRBV24-1 and TRBJ2-3, with a weak D call TRBD2 (5 bases). Germline CDR1 KGHDR, CDR2 SFDVKD. This CDR3 comprises 13 residues. With 3 bases removed from V and 7 bases from J, the gap between germline ends came to 10 bases. This CDR3 is CATSDAGVHTQYF. The CDR3 DNA sequence: TGTGCCACCAGTGATGCGGGTGTCCATACGCAGTATTTT.